This T cell receptor (beta chain) was obtained from a study of neurological immune-mediated disorders. Study-wide points: When the repertoires were grouped phylogenetically, those of 18 of the 34 multiple sclerosis patients came together in a single cluster of related CDR3 sequences, which points to a possible repertoire-level signature.

This CDR3 is 14 amino acids long. V was pared by 4 bases and J by 0 bases, with 3 bases of the junction left unmatched. Germline loops: CDR1 SGHRS, CDR2 YFSETQ. The cDNA was synthesized by 5'RACE incorporating 10-nucleotide random UMIs. TCRdb reprocessed the 5' RACE reads with MiXCR, giving one entry per CDR3 protein. The profile shows tens of thousands of distinct CDR3 sequences, around 3.6% of them singletons. This clonotype was seen at least ten times. The target antigen is unknown. The gene calls are TRBV5-1 and TRBJ1-1, with 7 bases identical to TRBD1. The origin of this receptor is a man aged 30-40 years with multiple sclerosis. The sequenced material came from PBMCs. Here the CDR3 reads CASSPGTVNTEAFF. The CDR3, as DNA: TGCGCCAGCAGCCCCGGGACAGTGAACACTGAAGCTTTCTTT.